Following are 21 T cell receptor beta chains from one sample sequenced in a study of spatial heterogeneity in lung cancer. Indicated time point: sample taken at primary tumor resection. The study sequenced unsorted whole RNA from tumor, nontumor lung or frozen PBMC. TCRdb reprocessed the 5' RACE reads with MiXCR, giving one entry per CDR3 protein. In the table there are over 1,400 distinct CDR3 sequences, 6.5% to 8% of which are singletons. This material consisted of normal lung tissue next to the tumor, taken at surgery. These receptors came from a female donor with early-stage non-small cell lung cancer.

In this sample, this clonotype is medium-sized. V and J are TRBV4-3 and TRBJ2-1, with 8 nucleotides matching TRBD2. The V and J ends lost 3 bases and 2 bases, in that order; junction bases with no gene match: 9. Germline CDR1 LGHNA, CDR2 YSLEER. The CDR3 has 17 residues. The CDR3 spells CASSHTDREGPYNEQFF. The CDR3 DNA is TGCGCCAGCAGCCACACAGACCGGGAGGGGCCCTACAATGAGCAGTTCTTC.

The chain uses TRBV2 and TRBJ2-1, with TRBD1 matching 8 bases. The germline CDR1 and CDR2 sequences are SNHLY and FYNNEI. The CDR3 loop spans 13 amino acids. Unmatched junction bases numbered 5, after V lost 8 bases and J lost 5 bases. The CDR3 protein is CASGTGGDNEQFF. DNA for the CDR3: TGTGCCAGCGGGACAGGCGGGGACAATGAGCAGTTCTTC. Full variable domain (remainder filled in from reference TRBV2 and TRBJ2-1): EPEVTQTPSHQVTQMGQEVILRCVPISNHLYFYWYRQILGQKVEFLVSFYNNEISEKSEIFDDQFSVERPDGSNFTLKIRSTKLEDSAMYFCASGTGGDNEQFFGPGTRLTVL.

By share, this clonotype ranks as medium-sized. This chain connects TRBV5-5 to TRBJ2-7, with 8 bases lining up with TRBD1. From germline, CDR1 is SGHKS and CDR2 YYEKEE (reference sequence). The CDR3 is 14 residues long. V lost 4 bases and J lost 3; bases outside the gene matches: 6. The CDR3 sequence: CASSTGQGYYEQYF. CDR3 DNA sequence: TGTGCCAGCAGCACCGGACAGGGTTACTACGAGCAGTACTTC.

By proportion, this clonotype is medium-sized (0.01 to 0.1%). The chain combines TRBV24-1 with TRBJ2-5; 7 bases map to TRBD2. Germline CDR1 and CDR2: KGHDR and SFDVKD. Unmatched junction bases numbered 3, after V lost 4 bases and J lost 2 bases. This CDR3 is 14 amino acids long. CDR3 amino acids: CATSESAGQETQYF. The CDR3 region has the DNA TGTGCCACCAGTGAGTCAGCGGGGCAAGAGACCCAGTACTTC.

This clonotype has ten or more counts. CDR3 in DNA: TGCAGTGGACAGGGAGAGACAGATACGCAGTATTTT. Translated, it gives CSGQGETDTQYF. The genes are TRBV20-1 and TRBJ2-3; 7 nucleotides align to TRBD1. Per the germline V gene, CDR1 is DFQATT and CDR2 is SNEGSKA (reference sequence). This CDR3 is 12 amino acids long. J gave up 3 bases and V 7 bases, and 4 bases lay outside the gene matches.

This clonotype is labeled medium-sized. The rearrangement uses TRBV6-5 and TRBJ2-5; 11 bases are a match to TRBD2. V was clipped by 8 bases and J by 2 bases; unmatched bases: 7. CDR3 length: 15 amino acids. Germline-derived CDR1 and CDR2 are MNHEY and SVGAGI. The CDR3: CASGKGLAVQETQYF. In DNA, the CDR3 is TGTGCCAGCGGAAAGGGACTAGCGGTTCAAGAGACCCAGTACTTC.

This clonotype came up many times. The rearrangement links TRBV7-2 to TRBJ1-5; 8 nucleotides agree with TRBD1. V gave up 3 bases and J gave up 0 bases; unmatched junction bases: 4. The V gene's germline CDR1 is SGHTA and CDR2 FQGNSA. The CDR3 sequence is 16 residues long. The DNA of the CDR3 is TGTGCCAGCAGCTTTGGGACAGGTTATAGCAATCAGCCCCAGCATTTT. It is translated as CASSFGTGYSNQPQHF.

This clonotype was found many times. The chain joins TRBV20-1 to TRBJ1-2; D remains unclear. This CDR3 is built from 13 residues. With 3 bases removed from V and 0 bases from J, the gap between germline ends came to 8 bases. The germline gives CDR1 DFQATT, CDR2 SNEGSKA (reference sequence). CDR3 sequence: CSASWQSNYGYTF. DNA for the CDR3: TGCAGTGCTAGTTGGCAGTCTAACTATGGCTACACCTTC.

Sample share makes this clonotype medium-sized. The rearrangement joins TRBV7-9 to TRBJ2-3; 8 positions match TRBD2. This CDR3 region has 17 residues. Germline-derived CDR1 and CDR2 are SEHNR and FQNEAQ (reference sequence). V was pared by 5 bases and J by 0 bases, with 10 bases of the junction left unmatched. In DNA form, the CDR3 reads TGTGCCAGCAGCCCCATGGGAAGCGGGAGTAGCACAGATACGCAGTATTTT. Its translation: CASSPMGSGSSTDTQYF.

The chain links TRBV20-1 to TRBJ2-1, with 12 bases lining up with TRBD2. There are 14 residues in the CDR3. V trimming: 3 bases; J trimming: 9 bases; junction bases outside the gene matches: 6. Germline-derived CDR1 and CDR2 are DFQATT and SNEGSKA (reference sequence). The CDR3 DNA reads TGCAGTGCTAGGGGGGGACTAGCGGGTATTGAGCAGTTCTTC. Translating it yields CSARGGLAGIEQFF.

This clonotype is large (0.1 to 1%) within its sample. The chain couples TRBV29-1 to TRBJ1-1, with a tentative D call TRBD1 (5 bases). The CDR3 loop spans 12 amino acids. CDR1 is SQVTM and CDR2 is ANQGSEA in the germline V gene. V was cut by 3 bases and J by 7 bases, with 12 bases left in between. CDR3 nucleotide sequence: TGCAGCGTTGACTTGCGGCAGGGTGAAGCTTTCTTT. Translated, it gives CSVDLRQGEAFF. The full variable domain, completed using reference TRBV29-1 and TRBJ1-1, is SAVISQKPSRDICQRGTSLTIQCQVDSQVTMMFWYRQQPGQSLTLIATANQGSEATYESGFVIDKFPISRPNLTFSTLTVSNMSPEDSSIYLCSVDLRQGEAFFGQGTRLTVV.

By sample share, this clonotype is medium-sized. The J gene is TRBJ2-4, the V gene TRBV30; no firm D call. This CDR3 region has 14 residues. CDR1 is GTSNPN and CDR2 is SVGIG in the germline V gene (reference sequence). The V end was cut by 1 base, the J end by 0 bases, with 7 bases between. CDR3 loop: CAWSGAVAKNIQYF. The CDR3 DNA follows: TGTGCCTGGAGTGGTGCAGTAGCCAAAAACATTCAGTACTTC. The complete variable domain, with remaining parts taken from reference TRBV30 and TRBJ2-4, reads SQTIHQWPATLVQPVGSPLSLECTVEGTSNPNLYWYRQAAGRGLQLLFYSVGIGQISSEVPQNLSASRPQDRQFILSSKKLLLSDSGFYLCAWSGAVAKNIQYFGAGTRLSVL.

This clonotype was found many times. The chain joins TRBV13 to TRBJ2-7, with D perhaps matching TRBD1 (5 bases). Looked up from germline, CDR1 is PRHDT and CDR2 is FYEKMQ (reference sequence). This CDR3 has 14 amino acids. Trimming left V 3 bases short and J 2 bases short, with 11 bases between. In nucleotides, the CDR3 is TGTGCCAGCAGCTTGACAGTGCCCCCCTACGAGCAGTACTTC. It specifies CASSLTVPPYEQYF.

By frequency in the sample, this clonotype is medium-sized. The chain employs TRBV7-2 and TRBJ2-3; no reliable D call. Trimming took off 2 bases at V and 10 bases at J, with 13 bases between the two ends. Germline loops: CDR1 SGHTA, CDR2 FQGNSA. The CDR3 covers 13 residues. The CDR3 DNA sequence: TGTGCCAGCAGCTTAACCCCTCAGATGCCGCAGTATTTT. Translation: CASSLTPQMPQYF.

This clonotype counts as large (0.1 to 1%). The chain links TRBV29-1 to TRBJ2-3; a possible D gene is TRBD1 (6 bases). The CDR3 spans 14 residues. The V gene lost 6 bases and the J gene lost 2 bases, with 15 bases spanning the gap. The germline V gene has CDR1 SQVTM and CDR2 ANQGSEA. The CDR3 loop is CSVQGDMVTDTQYF. For the CDR3, the DNA is TGCAGCGTCCAAGGGGACATGGTCACAGATACGCAGTATTTT.

By share of the sample, this clonotype is medium-sized (0.01 to 0.1%). The J gene is TRBJ2-1, the V gene TRBV7-2; D may be TRBD1 (6 bases). The CDR3 consists of 13 residues. CDR1 and CDR2 from the germline V gene are SGHTA and FQGNSA. V was trimmed by 1 base and J by 13 bases, leaving 14 bases between them. DNA for the CDR3: TGTGCCAGCAGCTTAGGGGACACAAGGGGACAGTTCTTC. Translated: CASSLGDTRGQFF.

By proportion, this clonotype is large. The chain couples TRBV27 to TRBJ1-2, with D possibly TRBD1 on 5 matching bases. The V and J ends lost 8 bases and 4 bases respectively, with 14 bases between them. This CDR3 region has 13 residues. Germline V gives CDR1 MNHEY, CDR2 SMNVEV (reference sequence). The CDR3, as DNA: TGTGCCAGCGGGGCTTACGACGGCTATGGCTACACCTTC. As protein: CASGAYDGYGYTF.

This clonotype ranks as large (0.1 to 1%). The gene calls are TRBV5-1 and TRBJ1-2; D remains ambiguous. Germline CDR1 reads SGHRS; CDR2 reads YFSETQ. The CDR3 covers 13 residues. V dropped 1 base and J dropped 5 bases, with 9 bases sitting between them. The CDR3 DNA reads TGCGCCAGCAGCTTGCAGATCGGGTATGGCTACACCTTC. This encodes CASSLQIGYGYTF.

This clonotype is deemed medium-sized. V is TRBV20-1 and J is TRBJ2-7; 9 bases fit TRBD1. J lost 2 bases, V lost 4 bases, and 3 bases had no gene match. The CDR3 is made up of 13 amino acids. CDR1 and CDR2 (germline): DFQATT, SNEGSKA (reference sequence). The CDR3 coding sequence is TGCAGTGCTACGGACAGGGGCGCCTACGAGCAGTACTTC. This gives the protein CSATDRGAYEQYF.

Sample share makes this clonotype medium-sized. This chain links TRBV28 with TRBJ2-5, with 9 nucleotides matching TRBD1. The germline V gene has CDR1 MDHEN and CDR2 SYDVKM. The CDR3 is 15 residues long. Germline trimming cut 6 bases from V and 4 bases from J; bases unmatched to any gene: 9. The CDR3 reads CASRGTGSKGETQYF. The CDR3 DNA sequence: TGTGCCAGCAGAGGGACAGGGAGTAAAGGAGAGACCCAGTACTTC.

This clonotype showed up many times. The CDR3 DNA sequence: TGTGCCAGCAGAAGGACCTCCCCCGCGACCCAGTACTTC. It yields the protein CASRRTSPATQYF. This chain links TRBV27 with TRBJ2-5; D gene ambiguous. Germline V gives CDR1 MNHEY, CDR2 SMNVEV (reference sequence). The CDR3 sequence is 13 residues long. Between the trimmed V and J ends, which lost 6 bases and 7 bases, there was a span of 15 bases.